The T cell receptor beta chain under discussion was sequenced for a study of Ad26.COV2.S vaccination and SARS-CoV-2 variants. The CDR3 has 16 residues. V shed 3 bases and J 0 bases; nucleotides not matched to a gene: 3. Germline CDR1 is SGDLS and CDR2 is YYNGEE. Method: immunoSEQ multiplex PCR; TCRdb's copy keeps in-frame clones and lacks some. The table includes about 410,000 clones, about nine tenths detected once. Treatment: around 19 received Ad26.COV2.S at low or high dose, single or two shots; about 5 received placebo; per-sample allocation not given. Day 63 after the first injection of vaccine or placebo was the sampling time.

Material: peripheral blood, obtained in a trial of Ad26.COV2.S vaccine versus placebo. The chain links TRBV9 to TRBJ2-1; 10 nucleotides align to TRBD2. This TCR was recovered from a person between 18 and 60 years old who received the Ad26.COV2.S COVID-19 vaccine or a placebo. CDR3 residues: CASSATSGTSYNEQFF. In nucleotides, the CDR3 is TGTGCCAGCAGCGCCACTAGCGGGACCTCCTACAATGAGCAGTTCTTC.